Presented here are 11 T cell receptor beta chains from one specimen sequenced in a study of immune evolution from preneoplasia to lung adenocarcinoma. Profiled with immunoSEQ multiplex PCR; TCRdb holds only in-frame clones, not every one. This table has thousands of clones, around nine tenths appearing once. The sequencing sample was made of FFPE minimally invasive lung adenocarcinoma tissue. The receptors were gathered from a donor aged 70 or over with lung adenocarcinoma.

The chain carries TRBV15 and TRBJ2-3, with no clear D. Trimming removed 4 bases at V and 3 bases at J, with 11 bases between. CDR1 LNHNV and CDR2 YYDKDF come from the germline V gene (reference sequence). The CDR3 contains 14 residues. The CDR3 coding sequence is TGTGCCACCAGCACACCCCCCGTGACAGATACGCAGTATTTT. Its translation: CATSTPPVTDTQYF.

CDR3 loop: CASSYSGNSFGYTF. CDR3 nucleotides: TGTGCCAGCAGTTACTCGGGGAATAGCTTCGGCTACACCTTC. The chain joins TRBV28 to TRBJ1-2; D uncertain. V was trimmed by 4 bases and J by 8 bases, leaving 17 bases between them. This CDR3 comprises 14 residues. Germline assignment: CDR1 MDHEN and CDR2 SYDVKM.

The chain couples TRBV15 to TRBJ2-5, with D uncertain. Per germline, CDR1 LNHNV and CDR2 YYDKDF (reference sequence). V dropped 0 bases and J dropped 5 bases, with 7 bases sitting between them. There are 13 residues in the CDR3. The CDR3 loop is CATSRDLRETQYF. CDR3 DNA: TGTGCCACCAGCAGAGATCTTCGGGAGACCCAGTACTTC.

V is TRBV27 and J is TRBJ1-2, with TRBD1 matching over 7 bases. The V gene end was trimmed by 0 bases and the J gene end by 8 bases; junction bases not matched to a gene: 6. Germline V gene data show CDR1 as MNHEY and CDR2 as SMNVEV (reference sequence). The CDR3 contains 14 residues. The CDR3 region is CASSLSPRGGGYTF. In DNA, the CDR3 is TGTGCCAGCAGTTTATCCCCCAGGGGGGGAGGCTACACCTTC.

This chain links TRBV9 with TRBJ1-3; TRBD1 might be the D (5 bases). Germline V gene sequence: CDR1 SGDLS, CDR2 YYNGEE. The CDR3 is 13 amino acids. The germline V and J ends were trimmed by 4 bases and 9 bases, with 14 bases remaining between them. The DNA of the CDR3 is TGTGCCAGCAGCTCCCGACATGGGGGCACCATATATTTT. It encodes CASSSRHGGTIYF. Full variable domain (missing parts from reference TRBV9 and TRBJ1-3): DSGVTQTPKHLITATGQRVTLRCSPRSGDLSVYWYQQSLDQGLQFLIQYYNGEERAKGNILERFSAQQFPDLHSELNLSSLELGDSALYFCASSSRHGGTIYFGEGSWLTVV.

V gene TRBV10-3 combines with J gene TRBJ2-3; tentatively, D is TRBD2 (5 bases). The CDR3 runs 15 residues. CDR1 is ENHRY and CDR2 is SYGVKD in the germline V gene. Deletions cut 10 bases from V and 3 bases from J, with 20 bases between. The CDR3 reads CATNARGLGTDTQYF. CDR3 nucleotides: TGTGCCACTAATGCTCGAGGGTTGGGAACAGATACGCAGTATTTT.

The rearrangement uses TRBV28 and TRBJ1-2; D is perhaps TRBD1 (5 bases). V lost 11 bases, J lost 4 bases, and 14 bases lay in between. This CDR3 has 12 residues. Germline V gene sequence: CDR1 MDHEN, CDR2 SYDVKM. The CDR3 DNA reads TGTGCCGTGCGGGGGAGCTTCTATGGCTACACCTTC. Protein product: CAVRGSFYGYTF.

This rearrangement joins TRBV16 to TRBJ2-5, with TRBD2 matching over 7 bases. J was trimmed by 2 bases and V by 0 bases; bases with no gene match: 3. The length of the CDR3 is 15 residues. CDR1 is KGHSY and CDR2 is FQNENV in the germline V gene. The CDR3 protein is CASSQSRGGQETQYF. In DNA form, the CDR3 reads TGTGCCAGCAGCCAATCGAGGGGAGGGCAAGAGACCCAGTACTTC.

J is TRBJ1-1 and V is TRBV5-4; no clear D. CDR3 size: 13 residues. Germline values: CDR1 SGHNT, CDR2 YYREEE (reference sequence). V shed 2 bases and J shed 7 bases, with 12 bases lying between them. The DNA for the CDR3 is TGTGCCAGCAGCTTTTACGGGCGTGATGAAGCTTTCTTT. Amino acids: CASSFYGRDEAFF.

The chain links TRBV29-1 to TRBJ2-2; TRBD1 agrees at 7 bases. The CDR3 contains 13 residues. The V gene end was trimmed by 6 bases and the J gene end by 5 bases; junction bases not matched to a gene: 6. Germline-derived CDR1 and CDR2 are SQVTM and ANQGSEA. CDR3 sequence reads: CSVRTGLTGELFF. In DNA form, the CDR3 reads TGCAGCGTACGGACAGGATTGACCGGGGAGCTGTTTTTT.

This chain joins TRBV30 and TRBJ1-1; the D gene is possibly TRBD1 (6 bases). The germline V and J ends were trimmed by 2 bases and 7 bases, with 14 bases remaining between them. The CDR3 runs to 13 residues. Germline values: CDR1 GTSNPN, CDR2 SVGIG (reference sequence). Here the CDR3 DNA reads TGTGCCTGGAGTAGGGGGTCGGAACTTGAAGCTTTCTTT. Translation: CAWSRGSELEAFF.